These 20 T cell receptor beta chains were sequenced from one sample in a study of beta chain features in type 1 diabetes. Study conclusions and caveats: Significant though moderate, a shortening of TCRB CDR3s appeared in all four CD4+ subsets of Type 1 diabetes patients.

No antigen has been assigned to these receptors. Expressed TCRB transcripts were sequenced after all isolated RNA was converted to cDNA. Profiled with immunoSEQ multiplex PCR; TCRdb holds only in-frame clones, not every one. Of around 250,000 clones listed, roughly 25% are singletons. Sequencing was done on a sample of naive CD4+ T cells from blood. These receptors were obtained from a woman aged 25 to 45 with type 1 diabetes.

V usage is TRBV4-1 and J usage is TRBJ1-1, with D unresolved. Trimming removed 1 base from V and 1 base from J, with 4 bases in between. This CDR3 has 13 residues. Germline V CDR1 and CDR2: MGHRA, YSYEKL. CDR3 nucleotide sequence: TGCGCCAGCAGCCAAGCTCCGAACACTGAAGCTTTCTTT. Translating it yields CASSQAPNTEAFF.

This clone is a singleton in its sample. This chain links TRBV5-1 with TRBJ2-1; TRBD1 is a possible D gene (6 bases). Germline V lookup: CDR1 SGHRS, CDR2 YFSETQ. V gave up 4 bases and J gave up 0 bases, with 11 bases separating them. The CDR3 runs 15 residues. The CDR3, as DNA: TGCGCCAGCAGCACCGGGACAAGCTCCTACAATGAGCAGTTCTTC. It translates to CASSTGTSSYNEQFF.

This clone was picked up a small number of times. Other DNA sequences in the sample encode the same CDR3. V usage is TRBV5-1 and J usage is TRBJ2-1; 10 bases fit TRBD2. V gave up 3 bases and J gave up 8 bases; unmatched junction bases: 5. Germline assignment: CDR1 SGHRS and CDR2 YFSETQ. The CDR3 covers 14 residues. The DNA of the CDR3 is TGCGCCAGCAGCTCTCCTAGCGGGAGCGATGAGCAGTTCTTC. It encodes CASSSPSGSDEQFF.

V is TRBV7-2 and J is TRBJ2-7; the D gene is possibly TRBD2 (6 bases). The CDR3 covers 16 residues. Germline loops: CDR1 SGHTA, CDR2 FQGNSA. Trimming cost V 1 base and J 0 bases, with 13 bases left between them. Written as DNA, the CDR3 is TGTGCCAGCAGCTTAGTCTCGGGAGCGAGCTCCTACGAGCAGTACTTC. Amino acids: CASSLVSGASSYEQYF.

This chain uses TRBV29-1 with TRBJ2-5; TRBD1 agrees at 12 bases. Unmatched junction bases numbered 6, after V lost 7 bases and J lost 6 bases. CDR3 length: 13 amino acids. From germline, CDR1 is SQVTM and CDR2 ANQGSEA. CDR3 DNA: TGCAGCGCCCGGGGACAGGGGGCCCAGACCCAGTACTTC. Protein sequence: CSARGQGAQTQYF.

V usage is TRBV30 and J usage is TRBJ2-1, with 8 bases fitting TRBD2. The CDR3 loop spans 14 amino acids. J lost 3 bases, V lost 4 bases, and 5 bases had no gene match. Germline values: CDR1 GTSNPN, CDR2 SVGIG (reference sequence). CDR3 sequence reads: CAWKSGSDYNEQFF. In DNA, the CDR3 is TGTGCCTGGAAGAGCGGGAGTGACTACAATGAGCAGTTCTTC.

The DNA for the CDR3 is TGCGCCAGCAGCCAAGACAGGGACTCATATCAGCATCAGCCCCAGCATTTT. Encoded protein: CASSQDRDSYQHQPQHF. The gene calls are TRBV4-1 and TRBJ1-5, with a possible D match to TRBD1 (5 bases). This CDR3 contains 17 residues. Per germline, CDR1 MGHRA and CDR2 YSYEKL. The V end lost 0 bases, the J end lost 5 bases, and 17 bases lay between the germline ends.

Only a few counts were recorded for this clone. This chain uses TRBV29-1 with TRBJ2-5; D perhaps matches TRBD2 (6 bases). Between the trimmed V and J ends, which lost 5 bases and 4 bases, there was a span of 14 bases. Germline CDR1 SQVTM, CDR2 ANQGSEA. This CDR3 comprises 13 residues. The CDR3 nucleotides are TGCAGCGTTCCACCCTCCGGGAGAGAGACCCAGTACTTC. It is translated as CSVPPSGRETQYF. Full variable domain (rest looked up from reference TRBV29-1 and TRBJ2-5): SAVISQKPSRDICQRGTSLTIQCQVDSQVTMMFWYRQQPGQSLTLIATANQGSEATYESGFVIDKFPISRPNLTFSTLTVSNMSPEDSSIYLCSVPPSGRETQYFGPGTRLLVL.

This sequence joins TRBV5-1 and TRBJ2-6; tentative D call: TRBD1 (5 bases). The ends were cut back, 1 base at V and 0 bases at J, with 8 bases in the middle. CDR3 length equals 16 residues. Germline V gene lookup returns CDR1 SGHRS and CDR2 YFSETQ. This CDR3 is CASSLFDSSGANVLTF. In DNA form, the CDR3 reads TGCGCCAGCAGCTTGTTTGACAGCTCTGGGGCCAACGTCCTGACTTTC.

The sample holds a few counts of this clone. DNA for the CDR3: TGTGCCAGTAGTACCACCGAGGGGGTTAACTATGGCTACACCTTC. Translated, it gives CASSTTEGVNYGYTF. The genes are TRBV19 and TRBJ1-2, with D possibly matching TRBD1 (6 bases). This CDR3 is 15 amino acids long. Germline assignment: CDR1 LNHDA and CDR2 SQIVND (reference sequence). Trimming removed 4 bases from V and 1 base from J, with 13 bases in between.

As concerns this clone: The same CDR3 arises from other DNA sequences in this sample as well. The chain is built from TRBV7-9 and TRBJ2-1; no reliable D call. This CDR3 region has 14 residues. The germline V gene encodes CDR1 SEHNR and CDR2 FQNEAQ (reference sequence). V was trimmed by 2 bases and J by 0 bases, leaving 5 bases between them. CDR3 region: CASSLLGSYNEQFF. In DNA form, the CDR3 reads TGTGCCAGCAGCTTACTAGGCTCCTACAATGAGCAGTTCTTC.

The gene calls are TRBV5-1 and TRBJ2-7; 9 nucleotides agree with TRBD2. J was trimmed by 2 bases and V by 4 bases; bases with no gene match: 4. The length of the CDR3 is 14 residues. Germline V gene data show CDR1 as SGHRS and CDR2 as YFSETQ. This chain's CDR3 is CASSGSSGTYEQYF. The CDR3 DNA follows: TGCGCCAGCAGCGGGTCTAGCGGGACCTACGAGCAGTACTTC.

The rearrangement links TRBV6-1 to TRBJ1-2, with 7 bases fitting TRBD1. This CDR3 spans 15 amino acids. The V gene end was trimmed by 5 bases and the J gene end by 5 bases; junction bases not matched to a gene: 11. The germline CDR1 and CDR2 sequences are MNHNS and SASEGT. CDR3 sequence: CASSPGQPGGYGYTF. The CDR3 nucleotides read TGTGCCAGCAGTCCGGGACAGCCAGGAGGTTATGGCTACACCTTC.

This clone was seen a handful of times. In nucleotides, the CDR3 is TGTGCCACCAGCAGGGACAGGGGACGAAGCAATCAGCCCCAGCATTTT. It encodes CATSRDRGRSNQPQHF. The rearrangement joins TRBV15 to TRBJ1-5, with 9 bases lining up with TRBD1. Germline assignment: CDR1 LNHNV and CDR2 YYDKDF (reference sequence). V shed 3 bases and J 1 base; nucleotides not matched to a gene: 4. This CDR3 contains 16 residues.

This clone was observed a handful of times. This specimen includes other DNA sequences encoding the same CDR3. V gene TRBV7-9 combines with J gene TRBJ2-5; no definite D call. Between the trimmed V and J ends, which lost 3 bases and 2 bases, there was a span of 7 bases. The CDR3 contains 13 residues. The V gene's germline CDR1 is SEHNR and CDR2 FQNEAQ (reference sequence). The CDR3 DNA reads TGTGCCAGCAGCTTGGGCCTACAAGAGACCCAGTACTTC. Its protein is CASSLGLQETQYF.

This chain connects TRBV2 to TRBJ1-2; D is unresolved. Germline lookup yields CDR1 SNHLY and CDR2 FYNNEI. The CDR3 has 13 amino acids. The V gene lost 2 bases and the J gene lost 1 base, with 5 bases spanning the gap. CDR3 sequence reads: CASSEWLNYGYTF. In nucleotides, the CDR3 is TGTGCCAGCAGTGAATGGCTTAACTATGGCTACACCTTC.

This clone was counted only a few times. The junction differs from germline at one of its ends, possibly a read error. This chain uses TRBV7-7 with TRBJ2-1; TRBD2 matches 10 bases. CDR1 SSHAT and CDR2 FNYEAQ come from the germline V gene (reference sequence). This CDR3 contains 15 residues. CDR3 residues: CASSFASGSSDEQFF. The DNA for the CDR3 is TGTGCTAGCAGCTTTGCTAGCGGGAGTTCAGATGAGCAGTTCTTC.

CDR3 region: CASSQSSSTGKKTYEQYF. In DNA form, the CDR3 reads TGCGCCAGCAGTCAGTCCTCCTCAACAGGCAAAAAAACCTACGAGCAGTACTTC. The V call is TRBV23-1, the J call TRBJ2-7, with D perhaps TRBD1 (5 bases). TRBV23-1 is noted as an ORF with a role that remains uncertain. The V end lost 3 bases, the J end lost 2 bases, and 23 bases lay between the germline ends. The CDR3 runs to 18 residues.

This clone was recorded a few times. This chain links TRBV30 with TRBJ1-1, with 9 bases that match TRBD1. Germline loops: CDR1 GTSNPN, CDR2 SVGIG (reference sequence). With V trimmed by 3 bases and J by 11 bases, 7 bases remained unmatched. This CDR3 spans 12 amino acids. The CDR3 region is CAWRPTGGSAFF. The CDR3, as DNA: TGTGCCTGGAGACCCACAGGGGGCTCGGCTTTCTTT.

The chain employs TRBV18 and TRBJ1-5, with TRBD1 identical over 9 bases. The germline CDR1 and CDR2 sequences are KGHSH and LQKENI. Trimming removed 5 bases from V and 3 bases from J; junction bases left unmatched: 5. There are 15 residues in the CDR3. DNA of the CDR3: TGTGCCAGCTCAACGGGACAGGGCGACAATCAGCCCCAGCATTTT. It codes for CASSTGQGDNQPQHF.